The 19 T cell receptor beta chains listed next were all sequenced from one sample in a study of OX40 agonist ivuxolimab in advanced cancers. Repertoires were generated with immunoSEQ multiplex PCR, while TCRdb's copy carries only in-frame clones and drops some. The sample includes fewer than 85,000 clones, 83% of them seen just once. The sequencing here drew on CD4+ or CD8+ T cells sorted from blood, taken in a trial of the OX40 agonist ivuxolimab. All receptors derive from an adult with an advanced solid tumor such as melanoma, head and neck, liver or kidney cancer.

This chain uses TRBV7-9 with TRBJ2-2; D possibly corresponds to TRBD2 (5 bases). CDR3 length: 14 amino acids. Trimming took off 3 bases at V and 0 bases at J, with 5 bases between the two ends. Germline values: CDR1 SEHNR, CDR2 FQNEAQ (reference sequence). Here the CDR3 DNA reads TGTGCCAGCAGCTTGGAGGCGAACACCGGGGAGCTGTTTTTT. Translation: CASSLEANTGELFF.

J is TRBJ2-1 and V is TRBV10-2; 10 bases line up with TRBD2. The CDR3 runs to 16 residues. The germline gives CDR1 WSHSY, CDR2 SAAADI. V lost 6 bases to trimming and J lost 0 bases; unmatched junction nucleotides: 5. CDR3 sequence: CASRGAGGASYNEQFF. In nucleotides, the CDR3 is TGCGCCAGCAGGGGAGCGGGAGGGGCCTCCTACAATGAGCAGTTCTTC.

The chain recombines TRBV7-6 with TRBJ1-5; D uncertain. CDR1 SGHVS and CDR2 FNYEAQ come from the germline V gene. V was clipped by 3 bases and J by 2 bases, with 8 bases between them. The CDR3 totals 14 residues. DNA of the CDR3: TGTGCCAGCAGCTTTGGATCGGGCAATCAGCCCCAGCATTTT. Protein product: CASSFGSGNQPQHF.

The rearrangement uses TRBV7-2 and TRBJ1-2; the match to TRBD1 covers 9 bases. V dropped 3 bases and J dropped 2; count of bases not matched to a gene: 4. Germline CDR1 SGHTA, CDR2 FQGNSA. The CDR3 runs to 15 residues. CDR3 loop: CASSFEGQGNYGYTF. DNA for the CDR3: TGTGCCAGCAGCTTTGAGGGACAGGGAAACTATGGCTACACCTTC.

The J gene is TRBJ2-7, the V gene TRBV7-2; D remains unclear. V lost 0 bases, J lost 5 bases, and 2 bases lay in between. Germline V lookup: CDR1 SGHTA, CDR2 FQGNSA. The CDR3 is 11 amino acids. The CDR3 nucleotides are TGTGCCAGCAGCTTAGCCCACGAGCAGTACTTC. This sequence encodes CASSLAHEQYF.

The chain couples TRBV29-1 to TRBJ2-3, with 14 bases matching TRBD2. The junction had 8 bases not matched to a gene; V was cut back by 4 bases and J by 2 bases. CDR3 length equals 17 residues. Germline assignment: CDR1 SQVTM and CDR2 ANQGSEA. CDR3 region: CSVGGLAGVFFTDTQYF. For the CDR3, the DNA is TGCAGCGTTGGGGGACTAGCGGGGGTGTTCTTCACAGATACGCAGTATTTT.

Of note for this clone: This CDR3 is also generated by other DNA sequences in the sample. This chain connects TRBV10-1 to TRBJ2-7, with 9 bases identical to TRBD2. The V segment lost 3 bases and the J segment 1 base; nucleotides outside the gene matches: 4. CDR3 length: 15 residues. Germline loops: CDR1 WNHNN, CDR2 SYGVQD (reference sequence). The CDR3 nucleotides are TGCGCCAGCAGTGAAAACAGCGGGGGGTCCTACGAGCAGTACTTC. It is translated as CASSENSGGSYEQYF.

The chain carries TRBV18 and TRBJ1-3, with D hard to call. Looked up from germline, CDR1 is KGHSH and CDR2 is LQKENI. The CDR3 loop spans 15 amino acids. Between the trimmed V and J ends, which lost 1 base and 4 bases, there was a span of 11 bases. CDR3 sequence: CASSPRRAGGNTIYF. CDR3 DNA sequence: TGTGCCAGCTCACCACGGCGGGCAGGCGGAAACACCATATATTTT.

The chain joins TRBV5-6 to TRBJ2-3; TRBD2 agrees at 13 bases. Germline CDR1 and CDR2: SGHDT and YYEEEE. The CDR3 sequence is 18 residues long. V shed 4 bases, J shed 5 bases, and the junction held 13 bases outside the gene matches. The CDR3: CASSRPGLAGVAVDTQYF. CDR3 bases: TGTGCCAGCAGCAGACCAGGACTAGCGGGAGTAGCGGTAGATACGCAGTATTTT.

This clone has just one count. The chain links TRBV5-1 to TRBJ2-1, with D possibly being TRBD2 (5 bases). Trimming removed 7 bases from V and 7 bases from J, with 18 bases in between. Germline V gene sequence: CDR1 SGHRS, CDR2 YFSETQ. This CDR3 spans 14 amino acids. CDR3: CASFSSYLGNEQFF. DNA for the CDR3: TGCGCCAGCTTCTCTAGCTACCTAGGGAATGAGCAGTTCTTC.

This sequence joins TRBV10-3 and TRBJ1-2, with D possibly being TRBD1 (5 bases). Between the trimmed V and J ends, which lost 7 bases and 0 bases, there was a span of 15 bases. There are 15 residues in the CDR3. Germline CDR1 is ENHRY and CDR2 is SYGVKD. The CDR3 protein is CAITDGAAANYGYTF. The CDR3 DNA sequence: TGTGCCATCACGGACGGGGCTGCAGCTAACTATGGCTACACCTTC.

V usage is TRBV10-3 and J usage is TRBJ2-3; 8 positions agree with TRBD1. The CDR3 is made up of 15 amino acids. J was trimmed by 3 bases and V by 5 bases; bases with no gene match: 7. Germline CDR1 and CDR2: ENHRY and SYGVKD. CDR3 coding DNA: TGTGCCATCAGTCCAGGACAGGGAAAGACAGATACGCAGTATTTT. It codes for CAISPGQGKTDTQYF.

The rearrangement joins TRBV7-9 to TRBJ1-3; maybe TRBD1 (5 bases). From germline, CDR1 is SEHNR and CDR2 FQNEAQ (reference sequence). There are 13 residues in the CDR3. V was shortened by 5 bases and J by 6 bases, with 11 bases between the two germline ends. The CDR3: CASSTDTTNTIYF. CDR3 DNA sequence: TGTGCCAGCAGCACGGACACAACAAACACCATATATTTT.

The rearrangement joins TRBV5-1 to TRBJ2-1; D gene uncertain. V was trimmed by 6 bases and J by 10 bases, leaving 17 bases between them. Looked up from germline, CDR1 is SGHRS and CDR2 is YFSETQ. The CDR3 sequence is 13 residues long. CDR3: CASTQDPSGEQFF. As DNA, the CDR3 is TGCGCCAGCACTCAGGACCCTAGTGGGGAGCAGTTCTTC.

This clone was detected once. The V call is TRBV7-6, the J call TRBJ1-5; tentatively, D is TRBD1 (5 bases). Germline V gives CDR1 SGHVS, CDR2 FNYEAQ. There are 14 residues in the CDR3. V was cut by 0 bases and J by 7 bases, with 10 bases left in between. The CDR3 region has the DNA TGTGCCAGCAGCTTAGCCGCAGGGACGCAGCCCCAGCATTTT. Its translation is CASSLAAGTQPQHF.

On this clone itself: The sample holds other DNA sequences that translate to the same CDR3. This chain uses TRBV10-1 with TRBJ2-7; 9 nucleotides align to TRBD2. From germline, CDR1 is WNHNN and CDR2 SYGVQD (reference sequence). V lost 2 bases and J lost 1; bases outside the gene matches: 3. This CDR3 comprises 15 residues. The CDR3 loop reads CASSENSGGSYEQYF. In nucleotides, the CDR3 is TGCGCCAGCAGTGAGAATAGCGGGGGTTCCTACGAGCAGTACTTC.

The rearrangement joins TRBV2 to TRBJ2-5; tentative D call: TRBD1 (7 bases). Trimming pared 8 bases from V and 4 bases from J, leaving 17 bases between. CDR3 length equals 14 residues. Germline V gives CDR1 SNHLY, CDR2 FYNNEI. The CDR3 coding sequence is TGTGCCAGCGGCACTGGGCAGGGGGGAGAGACCCAGTACTTC. The encoded protein is CASGTGQGGETQYF.

The DNA for the CDR3 is TGTGCCAGCAGCTTAGACAGGGTCCCGAATTCACCCCTCCACTTT. Its translation: CASSLDRVPNSPLHF. The chain is built from TRBV7-2 and TRBJ1-6, with TRBD1 as a possible D gene (6 bases). The germline V gene encodes CDR1 SGHTA and CDR2 FQGNSA. This CDR3 is 15 amino acids long. V was trimmed by 1 base and J by 7 bases, leaving 11 bases between them.

The table lists this clone with a count of one. This sequence joins TRBV6-1 and TRBJ1-5; the D is unclear. V was pared by 6 bases and J by 2 bases, with 11 bases between. This CDR3 has 14 residues. The germline V gene encodes CDR1 MNHNS and CDR2 SASEGT. CDR3 region: CASSFDRRNQPQHF. The CDR3 nucleotides read TGTGCCAGCAGCTTTGACCGCCGCAATCAGCCCCAGCATTTT.